This T cell receptor beta chain was retrieved from a study of Ad26.COV2.S vaccination and SARS-CoV-2 variants. The treatment was: approximately 18 received Ad26.COV2.S at low or high dose, single or two shots; a few received placebo; per-sample allocation not given. Specimen acquisition occurred on day 63 following the initial vaccine or placebo injection. This Boston cohort included adults aged 18-55 years. The CDR3 extends over 14 amino acids. Trimming removed 0 bases from V and 10 bases from J; junction bases left unmatched: 7. Germline V gene lookup returns CDR1 MGHRA and CDR2 YSYEKL. Here immunoSEQ multiplex PCR was the method, and the copy in TCRdb shows in-frame clones only, minus some. This table has about 410,000 clones, around nine tenths appearing once.

This sequence originates from a person aged 18-60 years who received the Ad26.COV2.S COVID-19 vaccine or a placebo. Sequences were derived from peripheral blood, sampled in a trial of Ad26.COV2.S vaccine versus placebo. The chain uses TRBV4-1 and TRBJ1-1; 8 bases map to TRBD1. This CDR3 reads CASSQDKPGGLAFF. In nucleotides, the CDR3 is TGCGCCAGCAGCCAAGATAAGCCAGGGGGCCTAGCTTTCTTT.